The entry below gives a single TCR beta chain sequence along with its context. Read data end 3 residues before the CDR3 end; the end is taken from the germline J gene. This record belongs to a study of T cells in women clearing cervical HPV infection. Sequencing used immunoSEQ multiplex PCR; TCRdb keeps in-frame clones, though not all of them. The table gives around 23,000 clones; the top ten clones make up around 9.3% of it. Germline loops: CDR1 LNHDA, CDR2 SQIVND (reference sequence). The CDR3 is 14 amino acids. V was shortened by 6 bases and J by 0 bases, with 11 bases between the two germline ends.

The gene calls are TRBV19 and TRBJ1-2, with TRBD1 as a possible D gene (6 bases). Sequenced input: blood buffy coat. The receptor's source is a woman aged 18 to 75 with a cervical HPV16 infection that either progressed to CIN3+ or cleared (not recorded which). The CDR3 loop reads CASSKDRSNYGYTF. CDR3 bases read: TGTGCCAGTAGCAAAGACAGGTCTAACTATGGC.